These T cell receptor beta chains were read from a single sample in a study of T cells in Graves' hyperthyroidism and ophthalmopathy. One entry per CDR3 protein, called by TCRdb with MiXCR from the multiplex PCR reads. The sample has more than 150,000 distinct CDR3 sequences, 17% seen once; the top ten hold approximately 28%. Sequencing input: blood. Receptors were obtained from a woman between 50 and 59 years old with Graves' hyperthyroidism. Each CDR3 is given with its conserved first and last residue.

TRBJ2-1,TRBV11-2,CASSLAVTGNNEQFF
TRBJ2-1,TRBV12-3/TRBV12-4,CASSPYVPGQGNEQFF
TRBJ1-1,TRBV6-1,CASSRSELQHTEAFF
TRBJ2-1,TRBV4-1,CASSQRWGFENEQFF
TRBJ2-2,TRBV27,CASSWGLARWNKKAGELFF
TRBJ2-1,TRBV29-1,CSVEGGGQLSYNEQFF
TRBJ2-7,TRBV25-1,CASSDSARAQRGYEQYF
TRBJ2-1,TRBV7-9,CASSLRAGANEQFF
TRBJ1-1,TRBV2,CASTGVLVGTEAFF
TRBJ2-2,TRBV5-4,CASSLGMNTGELFF
TRBJ2-7,TRBV19,CASSITGTSGDEQYF
TRBJ2-1,TRBV15,CSTSADTGTGFNEQFF
TRBJ1-2,TRBV4-3,CASSQGTTFSYGYTF
TRBJ2-3,TRBV9,CASSPLGTTDTQYF
TRBJ1-2,TRBV28,CASSLRAGVHGYTF
TRBJ1-4,TRBV5-4,CASSPENPTNEKLFF
TRBJ1-2,TRBV5-5,CASSTGPVNYGYTF
TRBJ1-3,TRBV3-1,CASSSTFRDSGNTIYF
TRBJ2-5,TRBV19,CASSISRGETQYF
TRBJ2-5,TRBV7-9,CASSLQGGPYRETQYF
TRBJ2-3,TRBV3-1,CASSQGRGGTDTQYF
TRBJ2-3,TRBV6-2/TRBV6-3,CASSASGSTDTQYF
TRBJ2-4,TRBV20-1,CSARKQGAPGSKNIQYF
TRBJ2-7,TRBV28,CASRGWAASADEQYF
TRBJ1-2,TRBV28,CASSFVGGYTF
TRBJ2-7,TRBV4-2,CASSPWDRVFNEQYF
TRBJ1-1,TRBV9,CASSVHGGANTEAFF
TRBJ1-1,TRBV28,CASSLIGAEAFF
TRBJ1-2,TRBV2,CASGRDRSSYTF
TRBJ2-1,TRBV6-5,CASSYSPHTQGSSYNEQFF
TRBJ2-6,TRBV18,CASSPREQKTGANVLTF
TRBJ2-7,TRBV12-3/TRBV12-4,CASSPNGQGGYEQYF
TRBJ1-2,TRBV19,CASSIFRAEVGYTF
TRBJ1-1,TRBV19,CASSHSTRLNTEAFF
TRBJ2-1,TRBV19,CASSSGGANYNEQFF
TRBJ2-7,TRBV25-1,CASSEWTGGWYEQYF
TRBJ2-3,TRBV19,CASRPHGRGDTQYF
TRBJ2-7,TRBV5-6,CASSLGQGGEQYF
TRBJ1-5,TRBV27,CASSSGQYSNQPQHF
TRBJ2-3,TRBV12-3/TRBV12-4,CASRPMGLAGPTGGDTQYF